The 27 T cell receptor beta chains in this list originate from one sample, sequenced in a study of cytomegalovirus exposure and HLA in healthy donors. Both 60 Vbeta primers and 13 Jbeta primers went into the PCR. Here immunoSEQ multiplex PCR was the method, and the copy in TCRdb shows in-frame clones only, minus some. The sample records 90,000 or so clones, around 76% being singletons. Material: PBMCs. These receptors were obtained from a man aged 25-45 years in good health and CMV-seropositive.

The gene calls are TRBV6-6 and TRBJ2-7; D uncertain. This CDR3 is built from 13 residues. Germline values: CDR1 MNHNY, CDR2 SVGAGI (reference sequence). Trimming stripped 1 base from V and 2 bases from J, with 6 bases between. The CDR3 DNA reads TGTGCCAGCAGTTACTACAGAGCCTACGAGCAGTACTTC. Its protein is CASSYYRAYEQYF.

This chain joins TRBV4-1 and TRBJ2-5; perhaps TRBD2 as D (5 bases). V was pared by 5 bases and J by 2 bases, with 15 bases between. The V gene's germline CDR1 is MGHRA and CDR2 YSYEKL. The CDR3 extends over 15 amino acids. The CDR3, as DNA: TGCGCCAGCAGCTACCGATCCCCGGGGCAAGAGACCCAGTACTTC. Translating it yields CASSYRSPGQETQYF.

The chain employs TRBV11-2 and TRBJ2-7; 9 nucleotides match TRBD1. V was clipped by 4 bases and J by 2 bases; unmatched bases: 6. The germline V gene encodes CDR1 SGHAT and CDR2 FQNNGV. CDR3 size: 15 residues. The CDR3 DNA reads as TGTGCCAGCAGCTCATTCCGGGACAGGGCCTACGAGCAGTACTTC. It translates to CASSSFRDRAYEQYF.

The chain uses TRBV27 and TRBJ1-1, with TRBD1 as a possible D gene (6 bases). The germline V gene encodes CDR1 MNHEY and CDR2 SMNVEV (reference sequence). The CDR3 has 12 amino acids. V lost 5 bases to trimming and J lost 6 bases, with 10 bases between them. The CDR3 is CASSPQGAEAFF. The CDR3 DNA follows: TGTGCCAGCAGTCCACAGGGCGCTGAAGCTTTCTTT.

This sequence joins TRBV30 and TRBJ2-1, with D possibly matching TRBD1 (6 bases). From germline, CDR1 is GTSNPN and CDR2 SVGIG (reference sequence). V dropped 0 bases and J dropped 3 bases, with 12 bases sitting between them. CDR3 length equals 15 residues. Here the CDR3 DNA reads TGTGCCTGGAGTGTACCAGGGGTGGGCTACAATGAGCAGTTCTTC. Translating gives CAWSVPGVGYNEQFF.

This clone was counted between two and nine times. The chain joins TRBV7-2 to TRBJ1-5; 11 positions agree with TRBD1. After removal of 5 bases from V and 7 bases from J, the junction contained 4 bases not matched to a gene. CDR3 length: 14 amino acids. The V gene's germline CDR1 is SGHTA and CDR2 FQGNSA. CDR3 sequence: CASSPGTGGQPQHF. The DNA for the CDR3 is TGTGCCAGCAGCCCGGGGACAGGGGGGCAGCCCCAGCATTTT.

A few counts support this clone. The chain employs TRBV27 and TRBJ2-6; maybe TRBD1 (5 bases). V dropped 5 bases and J dropped 3 bases, with 20 bases sitting between them. The CDR3 has 18 amino acids. The germline V gene has CDR1 MNHEY and CDR2 SMNVEV (reference sequence). Written as DNA, the CDR3 is TGTGCCAGCAGTCTCATCTCCCCTCAGGGCGTTGGGGCCAACGTCCTGACTTTC. Translated, it gives CASSLISPQGVGANVLTF. The full variable domain, rest sourced from reference TRBV27 and TRBJ2-6, is EAQVTQNPRYLITVTGKKLTVTCSQNMNHEYMSWYRQDPGLGLRQIYYSMNVEVTDKGDVPEGYKVSRKEKRNFPLILESPSPNQTSLYFCASSLISPQGVGANVLTFGAGSRLTVL.

The gene calls are TRBV30 and TRBJ1-4, with D perhaps TRBD1 (6 bases). The CDR3 consists of 14 residues. V lost 2 bases, J lost 11 bases, and 18 bases lay in between. The V gene's germline CDR1 is GTSNPN and CDR2 SVGIG (reference sequence). In nucleotides, the CDR3 is TGTGCCTGGAGTTACCCGGGACATTCTGAGAAACTGTTTTTT. Amino acid sequence: CAWSYPGHSEKLFF.

This clone occurred once. The chain links TRBV19 to TRBJ2-5; 15 positions agree with TRBD2. The assigned J gene may be wrong: the sequence end matches TRBJ2-7 better. The germline V gene has CDR1 LNHDA and CDR2 SQIVND (reference sequence). The CDR3 spans 15 residues. The CDR3 sequence: CASRRTSGGVYEQYF. Written as DNA, the CDR3 is TGTGCCAGTAGAAGGACTAGCGGGGGGGTCTACGAGCAGTACTTC.

The chain uses TRBV29-1 and TRBJ1-2; the match to TRBD1 covers 7 bases. The CDR3 has 13 residues. Trimming cost V 6 bases and J 2 bases; bases outside gene matches: 6. Germline V gene sequence: CDR1 SQVTM, CDR2 ANQGSEA. The CDR3 is CSVGARGNYGYTF. The CDR3 region has the DNA TGCAGCGTCGGGGCCAGGGGGAACTATGGCTACACCTTC. The whole variable domain, remainder taken from reference TRBV29-1 and TRBJ1-2, is SAVISQKPSRDICQRGTSLTIQCQVDSQVTMMFWYRQQPGQSLTLIATANQGSEATYESGFVIDKFPISRPNLTFSTLTVSNMSPEDSSIYLCSVGARGNYGYTFGSGTRLTVV.

The chain combines TRBV19 with TRBJ2-1, with 8 positions matching TRBD1. Germline CDR1 is LNHDA and CDR2 is SQIVND (reference sequence). CDR3 length: 20 amino acids. Unmatched junction bases numbered 14, after V lost 1 base and J lost 0 bases. This CDR3 is CASSIGGGQADAPSYNEQFF. CDR3 DNA: TGTGCCAGTAGTATAGGAGGGGGACAGGCCGACGCACCCTCCTACAATGAGCAGTTCTTC.

The V gene is TRBV4-3, the J gene TRBJ2-1, with a weak D call TRBD1 (5 bases). Germline CDR1 LGHNA, CDR2 YSLEER. Trimming removed 0 bases from V and 9 bases from J, with 21 bases in between. The CDR3 covers 17 residues. The CDR3 loop is CASSQDPPGRVLGEQFF. The CDR3 coding sequence is TGCGCCAGCAGCCAAGATCCCCCTGGCAGGGTCCTCGGTGAGCAGTTCTTC.

This clone was detected a few times. This chain uses TRBV6-6 with TRBJ1-4; D not resolved. The CDR3 consists of 11 residues. Trimming took 4 bases from V and 8 from J, leaving 5 bases between them. CDR1 is MNHNY, CDR2 SVGAGI, per germline (reference sequence). Here the CDR3 reads CASSLSEKLFF. Written as DNA, the CDR3 is TGTGCCAGCAGTTTGAGCGAAAAACTGTTTTTT.

V usage is TRBV4-2 and J usage is TRBJ2-3; possible D gene TRBD2, 7 bases. The length of the CDR3 is 13 residues. The ends were cut back, 7 bases at V and 4 bases at J, with 12 bases in the middle. Germline values: CDR1 LGHNA, CDR2 YNFKEQ. CDR3 sequence: CASNQGRADTQYF. The CDR3 region has the DNA TGTGCCAGCAATCAGGGGAGGGCAGATACGCAGTATTTT.

The chain is built from TRBV19 and TRBJ1-2; TRBD1 aligns across 7 bases. The germline CDR1 and CDR2 sequences are LNHDA and SQIVND (reference sequence). Trimming cost V 5 bases and J 3 bases; bases outside gene matches: 12. The CDR3 runs 16 residues. CDR3 residues: CASSWTGGWSYYGYTF. The CDR3 DNA reads as TGTGCCAGTAGTTGGACAGGAGGTTGGTCTTACTATGGCTACACCTTC. The variable domain in full, completed from reference TRBV19 and TRBJ1-2, reads DGGITQSPKYLFRKEGQNVTLSCEQNLNHDAMYWYRQDPGQGLRLIYYSQIVNDFQKGDIAEGYSVSREKKESFPLTVTSAQKNPTAFYLCASSWTGGWSYYGYTFGSGTRLTVV.

V is TRBV29-1 and J is TRBJ1-2; 7 bases line up with TRBD1. With V trimmed by 1 base and J by 3 bases, 14 bases remained unmatched. CDR1 SQVTM and CDR2 ANQGSEA come from the germline V gene. This CDR3 comprises 17 residues. CDR3 sequence reads: CSVEALTGRGLDYGYTF. In DNA form, the CDR3 reads TGCAGCGTTGAAGCCCTGACAGGGAGAGGGCTAGACTATGGCTACACCTTC.

The chain has TRBV18 and TRBJ2-1, with D possibly matching TRBD1 (5 bases). V was clipped by 4 bases and J by 3 bases, with 13 bases between them. Germline assignment: CDR1 KGHSH and CDR2 LQKENI. The length of the CDR3 is 15 residues. For the CDR3, the DNA is TGTGCCAGCTCACGATCACAGGAGAACTACAATGAGCAGTTCTTC. This encodes CASSRSQENYNEQFF.

This rearrangement joins TRBV4-1 to TRBJ2-3; 8 bases are shared with TRBD2. J gave up 4 bases and V 1 base, and 4 bases lay outside the gene matches. The CDR3 extends over 15 amino acids. Germline V gene lookup returns CDR1 MGHRA and CDR2 YSYEKL. CDR3 protein: CASSQGRLAPDTQYF. The CDR3 region has the DNA TGCGCCAGCAGCCAAGGACGACTAGCGCCAGATACGCAGTATTTT.

This clone appeared a single time. J is TRBJ2-1 and V is TRBV29-1; 8 bases agree with TRBD2. The length of the CDR3 is 14 residues. Germline V gene data show CDR1 as SQVTM and CDR2 as ANQGSEA. With V trimmed by 7 bases and J by 8 bases, 13 bases remained unmatched. The CDR3 region is CSGNGGAIIDEQFF. CDR3 sequence (DNA): TGCAGCGGTAACGGGGGGGCCATAATAGATGAGCAGTTCTTC.

This clone has just one count. This chain joins TRBV5-6 and TRBJ1-2; unclear D gene. This CDR3 has 15 amino acids. V dropped 1 base and J dropped 2 bases, with 12 bases sitting between them. CDR1 is SGHDT and CDR2 is YYEEEE in the germline V gene. In DNA, the CDR3 is TGTGCCAGCAGCTTGTGGCAGGTTAAGAACTATGGCTACACCTTC. Translated, it gives CASSLWQVKNYGYTF.

The chain joins TRBV5-4 to TRBJ2-7, with TRBD1 matching 11 bases. The CDR3 is made up of 15 amino acids. CDR1 and CDR2 (germline): SGHNT, YYREEE (reference sequence). The junction had 5 bases not matched to a gene; V was cut back by 4 bases and J by 2 bases. CDR3 in amino acids: CASSLGQGAAYEQYF. The CDR3 coding sequence is TGTGCCAGCAGCCTAGGACAGGGGGCTGCCTACGAGCAGTACTTC.

This clone was observed a handful of times. V and J are TRBV21-1 and TRBJ1-2; TRBD1, the D gene given by the table, was not confirmed from the DNA. TRBV21-1 is described as a pseudogene. This CDR3 region has 15 residues. CDR3 nucleotides: TGTGCCAGCAGCAAAGAGTACAGGGGGCTTGGTGGCTACACCTTC. It yields the protein CASSKEYRGLGGYTF.

This chain uses TRBV6-5 with TRBJ1-4; weak D call: TRBD1 (6 bases). The germline gives CDR1 MNHEY, CDR2 SVGAGI. V lost 0 bases, J lost 4 bases, and 12 bases lay in between. CDR3 length: 16 residues. This chain's CDR3 is CASSYSTAGVNEKLFF. The CDR3 bases are TGTGCCAGCAGTTACTCTACCGCAGGGGTTAATGAAAAACTGTTTTTT.

The rearrangement joins TRBV18 to TRBJ1-2, with D perhaps TRBD1 (6 bases). CDR1 is KGHSH and CDR2 is LQKENI in the germline V gene. The V and J ends lost 8 bases and 8 bases respectively, with 15 bases between them. The length of the CDR3 is 12 residues. CDR3 region: CASQDSAHGYTF. For the CDR3, the DNA is TGTGCCAGCCAGGACAGCGCCCACGGCTACACCTTC.

The chain employs TRBV6-4 and TRBJ2-3; a weak D match, TRBD2 (5 bases). CDR1 and CDR2 from the germline V gene are MRHNA and SNTAGT. This CDR3 is built from 15 residues. V lost 2 bases and J lost 2, with 11 bases in between. The CDR3 reads CASSDGALDTDTQYF. For the CDR3, the DNA is TGTGCCAGCAGTGACGGAGCACTAGACACAGATACGCAGTATTTT.

The rearrangement joins TRBV21-1 to TRBJ1-1. TRBV21-1 is a documented pseudogene. The CDR3 contains 16 residues. CDR3 loop: CASSKVRGPTPRKAFF. The CDR3 nucleotides are TGTGCCAGCAGCAAAGTGCGGGGACCTACTCCCCGAAAAGCTTTCTTT.

The chain couples TRBV7-9 to TRBJ2-7, with 11 bases identical to TRBD1. Unmatched junction bases numbered 12, after V lost 2 bases and J lost 6 bases. Germline CDR1 reads SEHNR; CDR2 reads FQNEAQ (reference sequence). This CDR3 region has 17 residues. The CDR3 spells CASSLSSDRGQRSEQYF. DNA of the CDR3: TGTGCCAGCAGCTTATCGTCGGACAGGGGGCAGCGTAGCGAGCAGTACTTC.